This T cell receptor (beta chain) comes out of a study of PD-1 blockade in mismatch repair-deficient tumors. V was shortened by 6 bases and J by 2 bases, with 11 bases between the two germline ends. CDR3 length: 15 amino acids. Germline V gene lookup returns CDR1 SGHVS and CDR2 FQNEAQ. Profiling relied on immunoSEQ multiplex PCR, and the TCRdb table lists in-frame clones only, not all of them. Of about 68,000 clones in the sample, approximately 78% are singletons; the top ten hold roughly 6%. The sequences come from peripheral blood, collected 2 weeks after starting pembrolizumab. The clonotype was recovered from an adult with mismatch repair-deficient cancer. The V call is TRBV7-8, the J call TRBJ2-6, with a tentative D call TRBD2 (6 bases). Here the CDR3 reads CASRPRGTGANVLTF. Here the CDR3 DNA reads TGTGCCAGCAGGCCCCGCGGGACTGGGGCCAACGTCCTGACTTTC. The full variable domain, in which reference TRBV7-8 and TRBJ2-6 provide the parts outside the CDR3, is GAGVSQSPRYKVAKRGQDVALRCDPISGHVSLFWYQQALGQGPEFLTYFQNEAQLDKSGLPSDRFFAERPEGSVSTLKIQRTQQEDSAVYLCASRPRGTGANVLTFGAGSRLTVL.